This T cell receptor beta chain came from a study of T cells after yellow fever vaccination. This clonotype has just a few counts. MiXCR, run by TCRdb on the 5' RACE reads, gives a single entry per CDR3 protein. The sample holds 300,000 to 400,000 distinct CDR3 sequences, about 12% seen once. CDR1 and CDR2 from the germline V gene are SGHAT and FQNNGV. The ends were cut back, 1 base at V and 0 bases at J, with 17 bases in the middle. CDR3 length equals 18 residues. The sample was CD4+ T cells sorted from PBMCs, taken 15 days after the yellow fever booster vaccination. The chain has TRBV11-2 and TRBJ2-3; weak D call: TRBD1 (5 bases). The origin of this receptor is a man between 18 and 35 years old who received the YFV17D yellow fever vaccine. In nucleotides, the CDR3 is TGTGCCAGCAGCTTAGTCCAGGGAATGGGCCTAAGCACAGATACGCAGTATTTT. Its protein product is CASSLVQGMGLSTDTQYF.